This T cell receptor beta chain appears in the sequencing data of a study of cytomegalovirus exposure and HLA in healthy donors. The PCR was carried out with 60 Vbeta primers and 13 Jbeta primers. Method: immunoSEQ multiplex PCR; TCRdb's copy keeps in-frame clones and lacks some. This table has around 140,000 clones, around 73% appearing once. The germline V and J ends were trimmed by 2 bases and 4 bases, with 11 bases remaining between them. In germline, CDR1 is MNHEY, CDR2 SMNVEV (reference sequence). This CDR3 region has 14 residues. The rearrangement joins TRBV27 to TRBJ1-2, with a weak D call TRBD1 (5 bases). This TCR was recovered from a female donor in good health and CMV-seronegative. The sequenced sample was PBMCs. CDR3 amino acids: CASSLTGSSYGYTF. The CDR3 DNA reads TGTGCCAGCAGTTTAACAGGCAGTAGCTATGGCTACACCTTC.